The clone carrying this T cell receptor beta chain was seen once. This entry belongs to a study of brain T cells in children with intractable seizures. The CDR3 length is 17 residues. The V gene lost 3 bases and the J gene lost 3 bases, with 18 bases spanning the gap. The V gene's germline CDR1 is LGHNA and CDR2 YNFKEQ. The data were produced by immunoSEQ multiplex PCR, yet TCRdb's version contains in-frame clones alone and is incomplete. The table lists 340,000 or so clones, over 90% of them singletons. This sample's time point: blood from clinic visit 5 months post-surgery; TSC patient then seizure free.

The sample in question was peripheral blood, obtained about 5 months after surgery. V usage is TRBV4-2 and J usage is TRBJ2-1; tentatively, D is TRBD2 (5 bases). The clonotype was recovered from a boy under two years old with tuberous sclerosis and intractable seizures. The CDR3 DNA sequence: TGTGCCAGCAGCCATCCCTGGGCGTCCGAGGGCTACAATGAGCAGTTCTTC. Its protein product is CASSHPWASEGYNEQFF.